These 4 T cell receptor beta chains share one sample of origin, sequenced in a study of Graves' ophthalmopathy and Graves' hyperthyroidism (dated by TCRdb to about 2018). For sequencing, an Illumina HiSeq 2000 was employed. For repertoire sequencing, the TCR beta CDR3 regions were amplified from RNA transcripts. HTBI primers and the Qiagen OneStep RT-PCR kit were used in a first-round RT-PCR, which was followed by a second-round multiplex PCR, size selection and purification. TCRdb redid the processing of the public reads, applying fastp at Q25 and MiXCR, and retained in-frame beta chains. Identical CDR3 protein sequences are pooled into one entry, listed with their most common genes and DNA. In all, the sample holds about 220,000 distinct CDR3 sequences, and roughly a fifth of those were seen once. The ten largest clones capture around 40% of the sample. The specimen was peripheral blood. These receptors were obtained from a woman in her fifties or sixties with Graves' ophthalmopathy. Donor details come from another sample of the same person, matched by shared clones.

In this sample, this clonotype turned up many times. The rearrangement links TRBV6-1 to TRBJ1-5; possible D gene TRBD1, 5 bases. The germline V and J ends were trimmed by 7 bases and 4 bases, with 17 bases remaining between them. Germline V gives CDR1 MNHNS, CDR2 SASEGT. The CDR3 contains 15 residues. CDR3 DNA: TGTGCCAGCATCCTAAAGGGGAAACGAAATCAGCCCCAGCATTTT. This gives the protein CASILKGKRNQPQHF.

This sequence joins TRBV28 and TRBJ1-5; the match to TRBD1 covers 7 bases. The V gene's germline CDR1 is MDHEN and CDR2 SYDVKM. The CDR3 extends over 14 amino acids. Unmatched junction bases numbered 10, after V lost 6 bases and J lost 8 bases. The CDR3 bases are TGTGCCAGCAGGCACCTCATGACAGGGAAGCCCCAGCATTTT. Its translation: CASRHLMTGKPQHF.

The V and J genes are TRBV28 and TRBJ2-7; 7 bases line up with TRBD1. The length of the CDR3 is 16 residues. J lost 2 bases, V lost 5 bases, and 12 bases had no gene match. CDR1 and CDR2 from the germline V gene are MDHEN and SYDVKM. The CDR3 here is CASSLRGRQGAYEQYF. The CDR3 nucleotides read TGTGCCAGCAGTCTCCGAGGGCGGCAGGGGGCCTACGAGCAGTACTTC.

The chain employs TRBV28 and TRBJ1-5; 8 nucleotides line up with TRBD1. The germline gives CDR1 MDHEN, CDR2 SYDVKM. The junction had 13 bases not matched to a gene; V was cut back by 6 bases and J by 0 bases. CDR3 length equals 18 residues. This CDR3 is CASRPPGQALYSNQPQHF. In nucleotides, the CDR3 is TGTGCCAGCAGGCCACCGGGACAGGCACTCTATAGCAATCAGCCCCAGCATTTT.